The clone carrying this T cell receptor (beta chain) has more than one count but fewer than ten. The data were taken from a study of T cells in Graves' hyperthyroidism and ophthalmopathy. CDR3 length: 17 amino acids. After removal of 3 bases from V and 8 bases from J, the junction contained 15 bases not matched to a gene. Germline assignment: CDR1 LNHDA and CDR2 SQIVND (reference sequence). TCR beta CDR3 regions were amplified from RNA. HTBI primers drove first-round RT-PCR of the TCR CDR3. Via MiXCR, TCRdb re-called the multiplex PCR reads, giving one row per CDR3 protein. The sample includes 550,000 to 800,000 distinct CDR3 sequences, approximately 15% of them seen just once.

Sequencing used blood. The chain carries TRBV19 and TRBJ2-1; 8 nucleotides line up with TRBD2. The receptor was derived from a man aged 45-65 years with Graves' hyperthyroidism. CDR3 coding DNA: TGTGCCAGTAGTATGCCCCAGGGGAGCGGGAGATGGTATGAGCAGTTCTTC. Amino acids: CASSMPQGSGRWYEQFF. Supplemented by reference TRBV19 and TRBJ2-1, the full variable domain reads DGGITQSPKYLFRKEGQNVTLSCEQNLNHDAMYWYRQDPGQGLRLIYYSQIVNDFQKGDIAEGYSVSREKKESFPLTVTSAQKNPTAFYLCASSMPQGSGRWYEQFFGPGTRLTVL.